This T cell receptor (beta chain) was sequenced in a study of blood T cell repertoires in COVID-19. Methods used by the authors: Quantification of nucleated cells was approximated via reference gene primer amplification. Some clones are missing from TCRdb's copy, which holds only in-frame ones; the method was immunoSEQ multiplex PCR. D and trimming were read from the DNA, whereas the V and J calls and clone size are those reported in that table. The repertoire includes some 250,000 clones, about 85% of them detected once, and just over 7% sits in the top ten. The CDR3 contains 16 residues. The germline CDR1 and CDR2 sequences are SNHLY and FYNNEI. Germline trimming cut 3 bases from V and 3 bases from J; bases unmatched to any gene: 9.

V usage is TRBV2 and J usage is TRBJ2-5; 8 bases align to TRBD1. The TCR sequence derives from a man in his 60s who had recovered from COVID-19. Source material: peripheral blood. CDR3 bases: TGTGCCAGCAGTGATATGAACAGGGGGATGGAAGAGACCCAGTACTTC. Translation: CASSDMNRGMEETQYF.